The present TCR beta chain was sequenced within a study of spatial heterogeneity in lung cancer (dated by TCRdb to the late 2010s). With respect to the entire study: The donors were 60 to 80 patients from the lung TRACERx cohort who had early-stage, untreated non-small cell lung cancer. At surgery, both alpha and beta chains were TCR-sequenced in 220 tumor regions, approximately 64 matched nontumor lung samples and a few dozen PBMC samples. Beta-chain transcripts were consistently detected in greater numbers than alpha-chain transcripts, which likely reflected higher beta-chain transcript abundance. The study linked features of the TCR repertoire to counts of nonsynonymous mutations, which were determined by whole-exome sequencing of tumor tissue. In the raw uncorrected reads, each unique combination of TCR and UMI appeared more than ten times on average. The study quantitatively compared TCR alpha and beta repertoires across multiple tumor regions, matched nontumor lung and blood in non-small cell lung cancer. Follow-up PBMC samples were sequenced whenever the samples were available, and the median time to follow-up was approximately 2 years after resection. The study at large found these results: Ubiquitous expanded tumor TCRs showed up in blood more often at tumor resection than at routine follow-up. Comparisons of baseline and follow-up blood repertoires included only around 15 patients. Additional single-cell paired TCR alpha and beta sequencing was considered necessary to confirm, at a functional level, the hypothesis that regional TCRs recognize regional mutations.

This clonotype showed up many times. Its recognized antigen is unknown. Within one base of it there is no much larger clone, and no base qualities were kept. The CDR3 runs 17 amino acids, cysteine and phenylalanine included. Kept here is only the CDR3 DNA, which spans 51 bases and is read in frame from base 1. Based on the germline V gene, the CDR1 and CDR2 sequences are MDHEN and SYDVKM. V and J are trimmed by 5 bases and 0 bases, and the gene matches miss 13 bases of the junction. Receptor libraries were prepared by 5' RACE. TCRdb names NextSeq 500 as the instrument used. The TCR library protocol attached a unique molecular identifier to each TCR cDNA molecule to allow correction of PCR and sequencing errors. Turning to the authors' computational methods: Decombinator tools were used for TCR identification, UMI-based error correction and CDR3 extraction. Expanded TCRs were defined as those above a frequency of 2 per 1,000, corresponding to the top 1% of the tumor frequency distribution. Each repertoire was subsampled 100 times to 5,000 TCRs, after which Renyi diversity was computed with the R vegan package. CDR3 similarity networks were built from amino acid triplet string-kernel similarity, connecting CDR3s with pairwise similarity above 0.82. Clones were called with MiXCR by TCRdb after fastp trimmed the public reads at Q25, and only in-frame beta chains were retained. Identical CDR3 protein sequences are pooled into one entry, listed with their most common genes and DNA. Here the V and J calls rest on TCRdb's processing, not on the authors' analysis. In this sample the table shows about 41,000 distinct CDR3 sequences, roughly a tenth of which occur a single time. Of the sample, roughly 15% falls within the top ten clones.

The time point label for this specimen denotes: blood at routine non-recurrence follow-up after resection. TCR sequencing used whole RNA extracted from tumor and nontumor lung tissue, or from cryopreserved PBMC samples, without cell sorting. Patients were selected for TCR sequencing only if sufficient RNA was available from at least two tumor regions. In this chain, TRBV28 is recombined with TRBJ2-7; 7 bases in the junction line up with TRBD1. This clonotype was sampled from a female donor with early-stage non-small cell lung cancer. The sample here was PBMCs, taken at follow-up. The nucleotide sequence is TGTGCCAGCAGTCCCGGAGCCGGGACAGCCAACTCCTACGAGCAGTACTTC. Translated, it reads CASSPGAGTANSYEQYF.